This T cell receptor beta chain originates from a study of human T cells and chemical hapten exposure. Study details: DPC 0.01% went on the upper back by patch test, with reading at 6 days.

Study outcomes and limitations: Higher patch test scores went with higher counts of PT1 expanded TCRs. Donors, who had alopecia, may show an immune response that differs from healthy people's.

On this clonotype: Its antigen remains unknown.

As the library was built, unique molecular identifiers were attached to individual cDNA molecules. TCRdb reprocessed the RACE reads via MiXCR and lists one record per CDR3 protein. There are more than 150,000 distinct CDR3 sequences in the sample; almost 30% occur only once, and approximately 3% lies in the top ten. Time point reported: pre-sensitization, week 0. The treatment: therapeutic diphenylcyclopropenone sensitization with weekly scalp DPC. CDR3 length: 15 amino acids. Germline V gene sequence: CDR1 SGHTA, CDR2 FQGNSA. The V end lost 8 bases, the J end lost 1 base, and 15 bases lay between the germline ends.

The sequencing used whole blood, collected in connection with sensitization to the hapten diphenylcyclopropenone (DPC). This sequence was found in a woman between 25 and 40 years old with alopecia areata. Some clones in this sample may be carry-over from other donors' samples. The V call is TRBV7-2, the J call TRBJ1-5, with D unclear. CDR3 residues: CASGENPGSNQPQHF. The CDR3 bases are TGTGCCAGCGGGGAAAACCCTGGGAGCAATCAGCCCCAGCATTTT. Filled out from reference TRBV7-2 and TRBJ1-5, the complete variable domain reads GAGVSQSPSNKVTEKGKDVELRCDPISGHTALYWYRQSLGQGLEFLIYFQGNSAPDKSGLPSDRFSAERTGGSVSTLTIQRTQQEDSAVYLCASGENPGSNQPQHFGDGTRLSIL.